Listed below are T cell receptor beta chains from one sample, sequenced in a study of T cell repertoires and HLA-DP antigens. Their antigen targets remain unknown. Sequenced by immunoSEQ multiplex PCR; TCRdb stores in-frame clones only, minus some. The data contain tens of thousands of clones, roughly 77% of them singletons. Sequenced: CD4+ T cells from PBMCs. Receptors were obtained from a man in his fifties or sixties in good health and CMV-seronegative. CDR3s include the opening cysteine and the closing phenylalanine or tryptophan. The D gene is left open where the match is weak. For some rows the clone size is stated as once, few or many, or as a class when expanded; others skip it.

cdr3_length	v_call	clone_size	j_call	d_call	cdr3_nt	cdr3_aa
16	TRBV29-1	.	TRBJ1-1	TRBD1	TGCAGCGTAGTAACGGACAGGGGGACTCTTCACACTGAAGCTTTCTTT	CSVVTDRGTLHTEAFF
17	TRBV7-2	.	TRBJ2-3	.	TGTGCCAGCAGCTTAGCTGGATCAGGGCCTAGCACAGATACGCAGTATTTT	CASSLAGSGPSTDTQYF
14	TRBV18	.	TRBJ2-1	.	TGTGCCAGCTCACCGGTTACACCATCCAATGAGCAGTTCTTC	CASSPVTPSNEQFF
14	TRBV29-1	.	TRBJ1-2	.	TGCAGCGTTCTGACACGTTCCTGGGACTATGGCTACACCTTC	CSVLTRSWDYGYTF
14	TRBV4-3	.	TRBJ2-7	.	TGCGCCCGCAGCCAAGAGGTCAGGTCCTACGAGCAGTACTTC	CARSQEVRSYEQYF
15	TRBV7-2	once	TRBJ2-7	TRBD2	TGTGCCAGCAGCTTAGATCTAGCGGGGGGGTCCGAGCAGTACTTC	CASSLDLAGGSEQYF
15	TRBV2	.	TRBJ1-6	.	TGTGCCAGCAGCCCAACGAGGGGTAATAATTCACCCCTCCACTTT	CASSPTRGNNSPLHF
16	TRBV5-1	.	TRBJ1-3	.	TGCGCCAGCAGCAATGGACAGTGGAGGGCTGGAAACACCATATATTTT	CASSNGQWRAGNTIYF
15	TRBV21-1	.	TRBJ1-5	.	TGTGCCAGCAGCGCCCTCAAGGAGGGGTATCAGCCCCAGCATTTT	CASSALKEGYQPQHF
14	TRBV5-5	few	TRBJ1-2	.	TGTGCCAGCAGCTCGGACACGCTAGCCCATGGCTACACCTTC	CASSSDTLAHGYTF
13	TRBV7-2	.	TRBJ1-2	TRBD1	TGTGCCAGCAGCCTTCGACCAGGGGGAGGCTACACCTTC	CASSLRPGGGYTF
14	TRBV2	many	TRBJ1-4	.	TGTGCCAGCAGCGCAGGGTCAACTAATGAAAAACTGTTTTTT	CASSAGSTNEKLFF
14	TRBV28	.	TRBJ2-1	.	TGTGCCAGCAGTTTAGCAGGGGACTACAATGAGCAGTTCTTC	CASSLAGDYNEQFF
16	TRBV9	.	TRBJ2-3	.	TGTGCCAGCAGCCGTCGAGAGGGAGGAAGCACAGATACGCAGTATTTT	CASSRREGGSTDTQYF
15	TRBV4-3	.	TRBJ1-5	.	TGCGCCAGCAGCCAAGTCAACACCCTTTATCAGCCCCAGCATTTT	CASSQVNTLYQPQHF
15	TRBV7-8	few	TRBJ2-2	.	TGTGCCAGCAGCACACGGGATTTGAACACCGGGGAGCTGTTTTTT	CASSTRDLNTGELFF
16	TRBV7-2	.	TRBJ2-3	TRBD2	TGTGCCAGCACCCTCGGGACTAGCGGGGCCACAGATACGCAGTATTTT	CASTLGTSGATDTQYF
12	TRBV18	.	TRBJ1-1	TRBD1	TGTGCCAGCTCACCAGACGACAGGGCGGCTTTCTTT	CASSPDDRAAFF
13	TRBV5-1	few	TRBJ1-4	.	TGCGCCAGCAGCGGAGAAGCTAATGAAAAACTGTTTTTT	CASSGEANEKLFF
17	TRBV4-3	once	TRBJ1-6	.	TGCGCCAGCAGCCAAGACAGGGAGAGCTCCTATAATTCACCCCTCCACTTT	CASSQDRESSYNSPLHF
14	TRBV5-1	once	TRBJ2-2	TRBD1	TGCGCCAGCAGCTTGGGACAGGGAACCGGGGAGCTGTTTTTT	CASSLGQGTGELFF
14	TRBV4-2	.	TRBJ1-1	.	TGTGCCAGCAGCCCCGGCGGGAGTAACACTGAAGCTTTCTTT	CASSPGGSNTEAFF
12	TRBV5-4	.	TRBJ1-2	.	TGTGCCAGCAGCCCGGGACCCTATGGCTACACCTTC	CASSPGPYGYTF
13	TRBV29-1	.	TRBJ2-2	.	TGCAGCGTCCGATACTCGAACACCGGGGAGCTGTTTTTT	CSVRYSNTGELFF
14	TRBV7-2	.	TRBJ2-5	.	TGTGCCAGCAGTCCTCCCGGGCTCCAAGAGACCCAGTACTTC	CASSPPGLQETQYF
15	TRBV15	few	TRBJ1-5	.	TGTGCCACCAGCAGAGATCCGGGGGGCTCTCAGCCCCAGCATTTT	CATSRDPGGSQPQHF
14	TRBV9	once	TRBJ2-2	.	TGTGCCAGCAGCGGGATTCTGGGGACCGGGGAGCTGTTTTTT	CASSGILGTGELFF
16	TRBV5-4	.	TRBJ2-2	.	TGTGCCAGCAGCCACAGACGCCTTCCGAACACCGGGGAGCTGTTTTTT	CASSHRRLPNTGELFF
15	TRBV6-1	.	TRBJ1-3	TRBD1	TGTGCCAGCAGTCGGGACAGCAACTCCCGAAACTCGATATATTTT	CASSRDSNSRNSIYF
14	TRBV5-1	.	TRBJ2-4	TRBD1	TGCGCCAGCCGCTTGGGGACAGGGGAGGCCATTCAGTACTTC	CASRLGTGEAIQYF
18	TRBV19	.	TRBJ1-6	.	TGTGCCAGTAGTCTCACGGGCCTATTTAACCAAGGGGGTTCACCCCTCCACTTT	CASSLTGLFNQGGSPLHF
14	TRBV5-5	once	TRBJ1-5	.	TGTGCCAGCAGCTTCGAACAGGCTAATCAGCCCCAGCATTTT	CASSFEQANQPQHF
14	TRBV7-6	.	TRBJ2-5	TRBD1	TGTGCCAGCAGCGGACAGGGACCGAAAGAGACCCAGTACTTC	CASSGQGPKETQYF
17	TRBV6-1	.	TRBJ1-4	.	TGTGCCAGCAGTGCGAGATTCTCAGGAGCAACTAATGAAAAACTGTTTTTT	CASSARFSGATNEKLFF
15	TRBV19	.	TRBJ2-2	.	TGTGCCAGTAGTATAGTTGGGGGGTACACCGGGGAGCTGTTTTTT	CASSIVGGYTGELFF
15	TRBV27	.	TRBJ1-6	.	TGTGCCAGCAGCCTCTACCGGACAGAGAATTCACCCCTCCACTTT	CASSLYRTENSPLHF
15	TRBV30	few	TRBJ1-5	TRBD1	TGTGCCTGGAGCTTTTCTGACAGGGGAGGACAGCCCCAGCATTTT	CAWSFSDRGGQPQHF